The 6 T cell receptor beta chains in this list originate from one sample, sequenced in a study of Ad26.COV2.S vaccination and SARS-CoV-2 variants. Regarding treatment: roughly 20 received Ad26.COV2.S at low or high dose, single or two shots; about five received placebo; per-sample allocation not given. The samples date from day 63 after the first vaccine or placebo injection. Profiled with immunoSEQ multiplex PCR; TCRdb holds only in-frame clones, not every one. The table shows around 370,000 clones, with 70% to 90% occurring only once. Sequences were derived from peripheral blood, sampled in a trial of Ad26.COV2.S vaccine versus placebo. The receptors were gathered from a person aged 18-60 years who received the Ad26.COV2.S COVID-19 vaccine or a placebo.

This sequence joins TRBV27 and TRBJ1-2; D is ambiguous. CDR1 and CDR2 from the germline V gene are MNHEY and SMNVEV (reference sequence). Between the trimmed V and J ends, which lost 5 bases and 4 bases, there was a span of 14 bases. CDR3 length: 14 residues. CDR3: CASSPQLAFYGYTF. DNA of the CDR3: TGTGCCAGCAGTCCCCAATTGGCGTTCTATGGCTACACCTTC.

This chain connects TRBV5-4 to TRBJ1-3; no definite D call. Trimming left V 0 bases short and J 3 bases short, with 16 bases between. Germline values: CDR1 SGHNT, CDR2 YYREEE (reference sequence). There are 17 residues in the CDR3. The CDR3 protein is CASSLEGPPTVGNTIYF. CDR3 nucleotides: TGTGCCAGCAGCTTGGAAGGCCCTCCAACAGTTGGAAACACCATATATTTT.

This clone was seen only a few times. This sequence joins TRBV10-1 and TRBJ2-2; no clear D. The CDR3 runs 15 residues. CDR1 and CDR2 from the germline V gene are WNHNN and SYGVQD (reference sequence). Trimming shortened V by 0 bases and J by 3 bases, and 8 bases separated the two germline ends. CDR3 nucleotides: TGCGCCAGCAGTGAGTCTAGGGTCGACACCGGGGAGCTGTTTTTT. Amino acid sequence: CASSESRVDTGELFF.

The rearrangement joins TRBV13 to TRBJ2-3; 14 positions agree with TRBD2. Trimming at V came to 4 bases and at J to 1 base, leaving 16 bases not matched to a gene. Germline CDR1 reads PRHDT; CDR2 reads FYEKMQ (reference sequence). CDR3 length equals 21 residues. The CDR3 loop reads CASSWTGGLAGAEEGTDTQYF. The CDR3 DNA follows: TGTGCCAGCAGCTGGACAGGGGGACTAGCGGGGGCGGAGGAGGGCACAGATACGCAGTATTTT.

The J gene is TRBJ2-4, the V gene TRBV5-4, with D possibly TRBD1 on 6 matching bases. Per germline, CDR1 SGHNT and CDR2 YYREEE (reference sequence). V was trimmed by 4 bases and J by 3 bases, leaving 11 bases between them. The CDR3 length is 14 residues. The CDR3 reads CASSPRDNKNIQYF. In DNA, the CDR3 is TGTGCCAGCAGCCCCCGGGACAACAAAAACATTCAGTACTTC.

The chain has TRBV15 and TRBJ2-7; 8 nucleotides align to TRBD1. V lost 1 base, J lost 2 bases, and 7 bases stayed unmatched. This CDR3 region has 16 residues. Germline V lookup: CDR1 LNHNV, CDR2 YYDKDF (reference sequence). The CDR3 DNA is TGTGCCACCAGCAGAGGCCTGGACAGGGACCCCTACGAGCAGTACTTC. Protein: CATSRGLDRDPYEQYF.